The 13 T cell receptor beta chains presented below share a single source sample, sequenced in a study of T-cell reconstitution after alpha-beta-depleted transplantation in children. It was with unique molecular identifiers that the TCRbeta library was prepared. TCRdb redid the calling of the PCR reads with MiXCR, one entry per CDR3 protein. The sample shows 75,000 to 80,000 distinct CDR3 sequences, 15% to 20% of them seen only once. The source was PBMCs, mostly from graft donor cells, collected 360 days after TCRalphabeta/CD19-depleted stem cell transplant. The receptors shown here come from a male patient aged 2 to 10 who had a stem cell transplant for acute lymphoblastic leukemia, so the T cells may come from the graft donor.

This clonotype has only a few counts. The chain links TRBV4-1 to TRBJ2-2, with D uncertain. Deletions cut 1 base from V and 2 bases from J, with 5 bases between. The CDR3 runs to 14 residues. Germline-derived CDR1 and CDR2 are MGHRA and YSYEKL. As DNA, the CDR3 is TGCGCCAGCAGCCAAGGACAAAACACCGGGGAGCTGTTTTTT. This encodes CASSQGQNTGELFF.

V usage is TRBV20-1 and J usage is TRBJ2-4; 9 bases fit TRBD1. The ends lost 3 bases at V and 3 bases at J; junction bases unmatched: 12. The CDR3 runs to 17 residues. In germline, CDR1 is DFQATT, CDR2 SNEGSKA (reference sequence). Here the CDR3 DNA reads TGCAGTGCTAGGAGGGACAGGGAACGGTTGATCAAAAACATTCAGTACTTC. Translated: CSARRDRERLIKNIQYF.

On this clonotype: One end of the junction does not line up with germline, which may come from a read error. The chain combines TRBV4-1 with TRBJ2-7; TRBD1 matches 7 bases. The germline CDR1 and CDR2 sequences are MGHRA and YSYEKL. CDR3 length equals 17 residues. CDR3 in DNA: TGCGACAGCAGCCAAGTCCTAAGTCCTGGACAGGAGGTTGAGCAGTACTTC. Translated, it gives CDSSQVLSPGQEVEQYF.

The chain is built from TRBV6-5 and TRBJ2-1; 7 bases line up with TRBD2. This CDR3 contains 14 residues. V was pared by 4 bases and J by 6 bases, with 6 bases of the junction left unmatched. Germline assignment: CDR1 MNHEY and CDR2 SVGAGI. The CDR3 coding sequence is TGTGCCAGCAGTTTCAAGACTAGCCTCAATGAGCAGTTCTTC. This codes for CASSFKTSLNEQFF.

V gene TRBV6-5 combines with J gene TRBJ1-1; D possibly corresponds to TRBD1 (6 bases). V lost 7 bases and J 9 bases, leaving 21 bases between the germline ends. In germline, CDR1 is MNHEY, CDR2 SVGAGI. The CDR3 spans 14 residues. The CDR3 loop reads CASKNGGGGLKAFF. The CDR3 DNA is TGTGCCAGCAAAAACGGGGGGGGCGGGTTGAAAGCTTTCTTT.

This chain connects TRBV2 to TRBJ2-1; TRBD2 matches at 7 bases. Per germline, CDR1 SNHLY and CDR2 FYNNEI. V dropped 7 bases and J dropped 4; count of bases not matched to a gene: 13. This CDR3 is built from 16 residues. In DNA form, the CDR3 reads TGTGCCAGCACCGATAAGGGGACTAACATATACAATGAGCAGTTCTTC. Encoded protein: CASTDKGTNIYNEQFF. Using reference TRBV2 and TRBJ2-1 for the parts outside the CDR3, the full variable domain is EPEVTQTPSHQVTQMGQEVILRCVPISNHLYFYWYRQILGQKVEFLVSFYNNEISEKSEIFDDQFSVERPDGSNFTLKIRSTKLEDSAMYFCASTDKGTNIYNEQFFGPGTRLTVL.

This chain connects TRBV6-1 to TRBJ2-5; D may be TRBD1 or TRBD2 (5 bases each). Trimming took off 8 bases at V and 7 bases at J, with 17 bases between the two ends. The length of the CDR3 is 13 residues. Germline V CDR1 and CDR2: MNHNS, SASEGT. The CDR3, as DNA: TGTGCCAGCTGGCGGACGGGGCTAGGGACCCAGTACTTC. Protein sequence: CASWRTGLGTQYF.

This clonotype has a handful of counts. The DNA of the CDR3 is TGTGCCAGCAGCCCCCGGGGTGGGATTAACTATGGCTACACCTTC. It codes for CASSPRGGINYGYTF. The V and J genes are TRBV7-9 and TRBJ1-2; D not certain. The ends were cut back, 5 bases at V and 1 base at J, with 14 bases in the middle. Germline V CDR1 and CDR2: SEHNR, FQNEAQ (reference sequence). This CDR3 comprises 15 residues.

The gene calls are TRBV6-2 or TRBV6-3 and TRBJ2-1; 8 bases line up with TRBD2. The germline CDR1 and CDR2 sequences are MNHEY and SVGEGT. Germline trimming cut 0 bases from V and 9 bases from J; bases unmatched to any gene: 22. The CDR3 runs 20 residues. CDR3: CASSYSNFGTRFGEWAEQFF. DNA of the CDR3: TGTGCCAGCAGTTACTCGAATTTCGGGACTAGGTTTGGAGAATGGGCTGAGCAGTTCTTC.

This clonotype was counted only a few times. CDR3 in DNA: TGTGCCAGCAGTTACTTTCCGGACGGAGGCTACACCTTC. Encoded protein: CASSYFPDGGYTF. The rearrangement links TRBV6-5 to TRBJ1-2; D ambiguous. CDR1 is MNHEY, CDR2 SVGAGI, per germline. V was cut by 1 base and J by 8 bases, with 11 bases left in between. This CDR3 has 13 amino acids.

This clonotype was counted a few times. CDR3 coding DNA: TGCGCCAGCCGTGATAACTCCATCCAGTTCTTC. This codes for CASRDNSIQFF. The V and J genes are TRBV5-1 and TRBJ2-1; D is uncertain. Trimming removed 7 bases at V and 13 bases at J, with 15 bases between. Germline V lookup: CDR1 SGHRS, CDR2 YFSETQ. The CDR3 contains 11 residues.

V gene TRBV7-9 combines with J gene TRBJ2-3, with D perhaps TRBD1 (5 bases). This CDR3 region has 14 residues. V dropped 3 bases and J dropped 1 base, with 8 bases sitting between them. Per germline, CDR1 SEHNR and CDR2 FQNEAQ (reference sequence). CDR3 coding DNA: TGTGCCAGCAGCTTGGACACCGGCACAGATACGCAGTATTTT. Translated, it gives CASSLDTGTDTQYF.

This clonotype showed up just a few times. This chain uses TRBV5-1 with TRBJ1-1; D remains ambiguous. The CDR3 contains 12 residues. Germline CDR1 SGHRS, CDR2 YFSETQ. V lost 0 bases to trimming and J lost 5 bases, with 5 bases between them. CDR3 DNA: TGCGCCAGCAGCTTGGTGGGAACTGAAGCTTTCTTT. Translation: CASSLVGTEAFF.